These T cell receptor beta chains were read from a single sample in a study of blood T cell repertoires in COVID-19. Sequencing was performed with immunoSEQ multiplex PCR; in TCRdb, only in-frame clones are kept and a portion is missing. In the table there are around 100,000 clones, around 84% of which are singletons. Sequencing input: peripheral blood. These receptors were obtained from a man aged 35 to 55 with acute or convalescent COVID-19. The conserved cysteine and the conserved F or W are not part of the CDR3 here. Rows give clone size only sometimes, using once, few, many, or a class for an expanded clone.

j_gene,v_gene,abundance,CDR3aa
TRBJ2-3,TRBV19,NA,ASRQREARTDTQY
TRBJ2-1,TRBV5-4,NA,ASSFRGQGDEQF
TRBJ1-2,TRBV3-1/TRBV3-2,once,ASSQGRYGYT
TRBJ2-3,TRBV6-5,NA,ASSQGRGSGDTQY
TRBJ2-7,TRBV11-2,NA,ASSLSRTSGRGGYEQY
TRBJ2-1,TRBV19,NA,ASSIGTRPENEQF
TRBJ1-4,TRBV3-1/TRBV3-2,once,ASSRRGDRGNEKLF
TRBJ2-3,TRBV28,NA,ASMGQGASISTDTQY
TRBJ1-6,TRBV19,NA,ASSPRGGNSPLH
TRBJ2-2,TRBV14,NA,ASSQDPHLANTGELF
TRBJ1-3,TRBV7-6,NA,ASSPAQAGGNTIY
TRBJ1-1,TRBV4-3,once,ASSQQGMNTEAF